The 23 T cell receptor beta chains listed next were all sequenced from one sample in a study of cytomegalovirus exposure and HLA in healthy donors. PCR was performed using 60 Vbeta and 13 Jbeta primers. TCRdb's table, derived via immunoSEQ multiplex PCR, lists solely in-frame clones and lacks some. The sample has roughly 190,000 clones, around four fifths seen once. Material for sequencing was PBMCs. The source is a man aged 35 to 55 in good health and CMV-seropositive.

The chain is built from TRBV28 and TRBJ2-2, with 7 bases identical to TRBD1. V trimming: 9 bases; J trimming: 5 bases; junction bases outside the gene matches: 9. The germline V gene encodes CDR1 MDHEN and CDR2 SYDVKM. The CDR3 is 14 residues long. The CDR3: CASTGVVWTGELFF. Here the CDR3 DNA reads TGTGCCAGTACAGGGGTCGTGTGGACCGGGGAGCTGTTTTTT.

V usage is TRBV2 and J usage is TRBJ2-7; 14 nucleotides match TRBD2. Germline CDR1 SNHLY, CDR2 FYNNEI. CDR3 length: 19 amino acids. With V trimmed by 4 bases and J by 2 bases, 13 bases remained unmatched. CDR3 DNA sequence: TGTGCCAGCAGTGGACGACTAGCGGGAGGGCCGGGGCGAGCCTACGAGCAGTACTTC. Its translation: CASSGRLAGGPGRAYEQYF.

The chain employs TRBV9 and TRBJ2-7; the match to TRBD2 covers 7 bases. The germline gives CDR1 SGDLS, CDR2 YYNGEE. J lost 6 bases, V lost 3 bases, and 12 bases had no gene match. This CDR3 is 15 amino acids long. Here the CDR3 DNA reads TGTGCCAGCAGCGCCCCCGCGGGGGAGGGACGCGAGCAGTACTTC. Protein product: CASSAPAGEGREQYF. The full variable domain, in which reference TRBV9 and TRBJ2-7 provide the parts outside the CDR3, is DSGVTQTPKHLITATGQRVTLRCSPRSGDLSVYWYQQSLDQGLQFLIQYYNGEERAKGNILERFSAQQFPDLHSELNLSSLELGDSALYFCASSAPAGEGREQYFGPGTRLTVT.

The chain joins TRBV27 to TRBJ1-1, with D maybe TRBD1 (6 bases). Germline CDR1 and CDR2: MNHEY and SMNVEV (reference sequence). V gave up 5 bases and J gave up 4 bases, with 23 bases separating them. This CDR3 has 17 amino acids. The CDR3 DNA sequence: TGTGCCAGCAGTCCGACGAGGGGGAGAACACAGAGCACTGAAGCTTTCTTT. This encodes CASSPTRGRTQSTEAFF.

The chain recombines TRBV18 with TRBJ1-5; D is unresolved. CDR1 is KGHSH, CDR2 LQKENI, per germline. This CDR3 spans 15 amino acids. Deletions cut 1 base from V and 2 bases from J, with 9 bases between. CDR3 residues: CASSPLGSGNQPQHF. CDR3 nucleotide sequence: TGTGCCAGCTCACCACTTGGGAGCGGCAATCAGCCCCAGCATTTT.

The J gene is TRBJ2-2, the V gene TRBV30; 10 bases line up with TRBD2. Germline V lookup: CDR1 GTSNPN, CDR2 SVGIG (reference sequence). The V and J ends lost 0 bases and 6 bases, in that order; junction bases with no gene match: 4. The CDR3 is 15 residues long. The CDR3 region has the DNA TGTGCCTGGAGTGTCAAAGCGGGAGGGCCCGGGGAGCTGTTTTTT. The encoded protein is CAWSVKAGGPGELFF.

In DNA, the CDR3 is TGTGCCAGCAGTCAGACGGGGGAGACCCAGTACTTC. Translation gives CASSQTGETQYF. The V call is TRBV7-9, the J call TRBJ2-5; D possibly corresponds to TRBD2 (5 bases). Per germline, CDR1 SEHNR and CDR2 FQNEAQ (reference sequence). The CDR3 runs 12 residues. Trimming removed 6 bases at V and 5 bases at J, with 10 bases between. The full variable domain, completed using reference TRBV7-9 and TRBJ2-5, is DTGVSQNPRHKITKRGQNVTFRCDPISEHNRLYWYRQTLGQGPEFLTYFQNEAQLEKSRLLSDRFSAERPKGSFSTLEIQRTEQGDSAMYLCASSQTGETQYFGPGTRLLVL.

This chain joins TRBV7-3 and TRBJ2-5; D is unresolved. The J call may be incorrect, as the DNA end agrees better with TRBJ2-7. Germline-derived CDR1 and CDR2 are SGHTA and FQGTGA. The CDR3 consists of 13 residues. Here the CDR3 reads CASSPTARGEQYF. As DNA, the CDR3 is TGTGCCAGCAGTCCGACCGCGAGAGGCGAGCAGTACTTC.

The chain is built from TRBV27 and TRBJ2-7; possibly TRBD2 for D (5 bases). This CDR3 spans 15 amino acids. CDR1 MNHEY and CDR2 SMNVEV come from the germline V gene (reference sequence). V was trimmed by 5 bases and J by 2 bases, leaving 16 bases between them. Here the CDR3 DNA reads TGTGCCAGCAGTCCGACTACTCCAGTAACCTACGAGCAGTACTTC. Its translation: CASSPTTPVTYEQYF.

The genes are TRBV5-1 and TRBJ2-7; 8 bases match TRBD2. This CDR3 comprises 15 residues. The V segment lost 4 bases and the J segment 2 bases; nucleotides outside the gene matches: 8. Germline values: CDR1 SGHRS, CDR2 YFSETQ. The CDR3 is CASSPGGTRPYEQYF. As DNA, the CDR3 is TGCGCCAGCAGCCCCGGGGGGACTAGACCCTACGAGCAGTACTTC.

The chain has TRBV29-1 and TRBJ2-7; 7 nucleotides agree with TRBD1. Trimming removed 5 bases from V and 3 bases from J; junction bases left unmatched: 7. The CDR3 loop spans 13 amino acids. CDR1 and CDR2 (germline): SQVTM, ANQGSEA. The CDR3 DNA follows: TGCAGCGTTACCCGAGGGACAGTCTACGAGCAGTACTTC. Translating it yields CSVTRGTVYEQYF.

This chain links TRBV5-1 with TRBJ2-5, with D perhaps matching TRBD2 (6 bases). The CDR3 consists of 17 residues. Per germline, CDR1 SGHRS and CDR2 YFSETQ. The V end lost 6 bases, the J end lost 2 bases, and 23 bases lay between the germline ends. The CDR3 DNA is TGCGCCAGCACACGGCAGGGACGGGGGTCCCTACAAGAGACCCAGTACTTC. Protein product: CASTRQGRGSLQETQYF.

This sequence joins TRBV6-6 and TRBJ1-4; the D gene is possibly TRBD1 (6 bases). Trimming left V 2 bases short and J 7 bases short, with 14 bases between. The CDR3 has 15 residues. Germline CDR1 reads MNHNY; CDR2 reads SVGAGI (reference sequence). Written as DNA, the CDR3 is TGTGCCAGCAGTTACGTCAGGGGTCGGGGTGAAAAACTGTTTTTT. Translating gives CASSYVRGRGEKLFF.

The CDR3 sequence: CASSYQPPGGYTF. The CDR3 DNA follows: TGTGCCAGCAGTTACCAGCCCCCGGGTGGCTACACCTTC. The chain is built from TRBV6-5 and TRBJ1-2, with D hard to call. Trimming left V 2 bases short and J 7 bases short, with 11 bases between. From germline, CDR1 is MNHEY and CDR2 SVGAGI. The CDR3 length is 13 residues.

V gene TRBV5-1 combines with J gene TRBJ2-3, with D unclear. V was cut by 0 bases and J by 10 bases, with 9 bases left in between. This CDR3 spans 12 amino acids. Per the germline V gene, CDR1 is SGHRS and CDR2 is YFSETQ. Written as DNA, the CDR3 is TGCGCCAGCAGCTTGGGGAGTTTCTCGCAGTATTTT. It translates to CASSLGSFSQYF. Drawing the rest from reference TRBV5-1 and TRBJ2-3, the complete variable domain is KAGVTQTPRYLIKTRGQQVTLSCSPISGHRSVSWYQQTPGQGLQFLFEYFSETQRNKGNFPGRFSGRQFSNSRSEMNVSTLELGDSALYLCASSLGSFSQYFGPGTRLTVL.

The rearrangement joins TRBV28 to TRBJ2-7; D is perhaps TRBD2 (5 bases). CDR3 size: 13 residues. Germline-derived CDR1 and CDR2 are MDHEN and SYDVKM. The V end lost 5 bases, the J end lost 8 bases, and 16 bases lay between the germline ends. CDR3 amino acids: CASSPRPGEKQYF. In DNA, the CDR3 is TGTGCCAGCAGTCCACGTCCCGGGGAAAAGCAGTACTTC. The full variable domain, its missing parts supplied by reference TRBV28 and TRBJ2-7, is DVKVTQSSRYLVKRTGEKVFLECVQDMDHENMFWYRQDPGLGLRLIYFSYDVKMKEKGDIPEGYSVSREKKERFSLILESASTNQTSMYLCASSPRPGEKQYFGPGTRLTVT.

The chain couples TRBV10-2 to TRBJ2-7; D not certain. V was cut by 2 bases and J by 2 bases, with 10 bases left in between. Germline lookup yields CDR1 WSHSY and CDR2 SAAADI. CDR3 length equals 14 residues. CDR3 sequence reads: CASSENESPYEQYF. The CDR3 DNA sequence: TGCGCCAGCAGTGAGAACGAGAGCCCCTACGAGCAGTACTTC.

The chain couples TRBV9 to TRBJ1-5, with a tentative D call TRBD1 (6 bases). CDR3 size: 15 residues. V shed 5 bases and J shed 0 bases, with 12 bases lying between them. Germline CDR1 SGDLS, CDR2 YYNGEE. CDR3 amino acids: CASSMGAYSNQPQHF. In nucleotides, the CDR3 is TGTGCCAGCAGTATGGGGGCGTATAGCAATCAGCCCCAGCATTTT.

The CDR3 is CASSLVANTGELFF. CDR3 coding DNA: TGTGCCAGCAGCTTAGTAGCGAACACCGGGGAGCTGTTTTTT. This sequence joins TRBV7-6 and TRBJ2-2; D is ambiguous. V was clipped by 1 base and J by 0 bases, with 3 bases between them. From germline, CDR1 is SGHVS and CDR2 FNYEAQ. The CDR3 is made up of 14 amino acids.

This chain links TRBV7-9 with TRBJ2-5; 14 bases map to TRBD2. Germline V gives CDR1 SEHNR, CDR2 FQNEAQ (reference sequence). V shed 5 bases and J 2 bases; nucleotides not matched to a gene: 4. The CDR3 runs to 16 residues. The CDR3 sequence: CASSLGTSGGQETQYF. Written as DNA, the CDR3 is TGTGCCAGCAGCCTTGGGACTAGCGGGGGTCAAGAGACCCAGTACTTC.

The chain recombines TRBV6-5 with TRBJ2-1; D not resolved. The CDR3 runs 13 residues. The V gene lost 5 bases and the J gene lost 9 bases, with 14 bases spanning the gap. Germline-derived CDR1 and CDR2 are MNHEY and SVGAGI. CDR3 sequence: CASSQVPAGEQFF. The CDR3 coding sequence is TGTGCCAGCAGTCAGGTTCCTGCAGGTGAGCAGTTCTTC.

There are a few counts of this clone. The V call is TRBV7-3, the J call TRBJ1-1, with 8 nucleotides matching TRBD1. J lost 6 bases, V lost 5 bases, and 5 bases had no gene match. Germline V gene data show CDR1 as SGHTA and CDR2 as FQGTGA. This CDR3 is built from 13 residues. The CDR3, as DNA: TGTGCCAGCAGCCAGGGGGCTTGGGCTGAAGCTTTCTTT. Translated, it gives CASSQGAWAEAFF.

The V and J genes are TRBV2 and TRBJ2-2; D possibly corresponds to TRBD2 (6 bases). The germline gives CDR1 SNHLY, CDR2 FYNNEI. The CDR3 length is 13 residues. Trimming removed 11 bases from V and 0 bases from J, with 10 bases in between. The DNA of the CDR3 is TGTGCCGGGCGGGGTCCGAACACCGGGGAGCTGTTTTTT. It is translated as CAGRGPNTGELFF.